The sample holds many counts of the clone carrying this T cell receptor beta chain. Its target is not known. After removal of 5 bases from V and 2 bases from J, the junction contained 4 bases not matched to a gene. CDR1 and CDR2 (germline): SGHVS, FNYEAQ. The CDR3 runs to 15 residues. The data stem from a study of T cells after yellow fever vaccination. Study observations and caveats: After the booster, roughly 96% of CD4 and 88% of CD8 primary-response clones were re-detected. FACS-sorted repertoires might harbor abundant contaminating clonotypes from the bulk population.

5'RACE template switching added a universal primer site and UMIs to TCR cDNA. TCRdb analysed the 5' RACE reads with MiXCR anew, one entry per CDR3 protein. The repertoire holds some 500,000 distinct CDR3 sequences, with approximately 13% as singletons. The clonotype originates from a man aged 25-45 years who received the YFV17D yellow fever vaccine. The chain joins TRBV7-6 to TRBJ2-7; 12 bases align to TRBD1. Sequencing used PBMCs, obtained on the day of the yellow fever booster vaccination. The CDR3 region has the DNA TGTGCCAGCAGCCCTGGGACAGGGGGCACCTACGAGCAGTACTTC. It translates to CASSPGTGGTYEQYF.